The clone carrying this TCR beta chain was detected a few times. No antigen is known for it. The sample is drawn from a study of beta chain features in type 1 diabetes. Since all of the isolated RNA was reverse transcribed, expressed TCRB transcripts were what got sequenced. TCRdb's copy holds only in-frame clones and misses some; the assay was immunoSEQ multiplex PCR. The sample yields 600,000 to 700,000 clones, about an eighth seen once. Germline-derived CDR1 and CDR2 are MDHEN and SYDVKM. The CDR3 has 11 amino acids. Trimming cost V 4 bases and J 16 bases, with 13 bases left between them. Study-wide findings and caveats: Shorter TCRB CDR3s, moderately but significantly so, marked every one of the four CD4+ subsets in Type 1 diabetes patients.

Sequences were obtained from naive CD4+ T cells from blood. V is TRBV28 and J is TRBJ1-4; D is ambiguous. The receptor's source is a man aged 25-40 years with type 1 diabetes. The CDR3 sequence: CASSSVRLKFF. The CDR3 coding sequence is TGTGCCAGCAGTTCGGTCAGGTTAAAGTTTTTT.